This TCR beta chain was found in a study of blood T cell repertoires in COVID-19. About the study: The United States, Italy and Spain provided the acute and convalescent COVID-19 samples. PBMCs, B-cell-depleted T cells, or T cells provided the cDNA or gDNA that made up the material.

Methods used by the authors: Using reference gene primer amplification, nucleated cell counts were estimated. Sequencing was performed with immunoSEQ multiplex PCR; in TCRdb, only in-frame clones are kept and a portion is missing. V, J and clone size are those of that table, while D and trimming were read from the DNA. Counted here are 120,000 to 150,000 clones, approximately 89% occurring once; the ten biggest clones make up around 1.5%. The receptor's source is a human donor in a cohort sampled during active COVID-19. The sample was peripheral blood.

CDR3 region: CATSRSGGQLQYF. The DNA for the CDR3 is TGTGCCACCAGTAGGAGCGGGGGCCAACTTCAGTACTTC. The chain has TRBV15 and TRBJ2-4, with 8 bases aligning to TRBD2. The V and J ends lost 6 bases and 11 bases, in that order; junction bases with no gene match: 9. The CDR3 has 13 amino acids. Looked up from germline, CDR1 is LNHNV and CDR2 is YYDKDF (reference sequence).